The rows below give T cell receptor beta chains drawn from one sample of a study of T cell responses to AZD1222 COVID-19 vaccine. Assay: immunoSEQ multiplex PCR; the TCRdb copy retains only in-frame clones and omits some. The repertoire includes some 180,000 clones, just under 95% of them detected once, and around 1.7% sits in the top ten. The sequencing used peripheral blood, collected on day 0 of AZD1222 vaccination. Receptors originate from an adult in good health. The CDR3 runs from the conserved cysteine through the conserved F or W. Fields, in order: clone size, V gene, D gene, J gene, CDR3 protein, CDR3 DNA. The D gene is left open where the match is weak. Rows give clone size only sometimes, using once, few, many, or a class for an expanded clone.

size: once; V: TRBV5-6; D: .; J: TRBJ1-6; CDR3: CASSLEPANSPLHF; DNA: TGTGCCAGCAGCTTGGAGCCAGCAAATTCACCCCTCCACTTT
size: once; V: TRBV5-6; D: TRBD2; J: TRBJ2-7; CDR3: CASSSIAGPSYEQYF; DNA: TGTGCCAGCAGCTCTATAGCGGGGCCCTCCTACGAGCAGTACTTC
size: once; V: TRBV18; D: .; J: TRBJ2-1; CDR3: CASLLSSYNEQFF; DNA: TGTGCCAGCCTTCTTAGCTCCTACAATGAGCAGTTCTTC
size: .; V: TRBV19; D: TRBD2; J: TRBJ2-7; CDR3: CASSMSSGSPYEQYF; DNA: TGTGCCAGTAGTATGAGTAGCGGGAGCCCCTACGAGCAGTACTTC
size: .; V: TRBV10-1; D: .; J: TRBJ2-3; CDR3: CASSTNPSTDTQYF; DNA: TGCGCCAGCAGTACCAACCCAAGCACAGATACGCAGTATTTT
size: .; V: TRBV10-2; D: TRBD1; J: TRBJ2-7; CDR3: CASRETGAAYEQYF; DNA: TGCGCCAGCAGGGAAACAGGGGCCGCCTACGAGCAGTACTTC
size: .; V: TRBV5-6; D: .; J: TRBJ1-2; CDR3: CASSLGGVAYGYTF; DNA: TGTGCCAGCAGCCTGGGGGGGGTGGCCTATGGCTACACCTTC
size: .; V: TRBV7-9; D: TRBD1; J: TRBJ1-6; CDR3: CASSFYGTGGNNSPLHF; DNA: TGTGCCAGCAGCTTCTACGGGACAGGGGGCAATAATTCACCCCTCCACTTT
size: .; V: TRBV7-6; D: .; J: TRBJ1-2; CDR3: CASSLQSGYTF; DNA: TGTGCCAGCAGCTTACAGTCTGGCTACACCTTC
size: .; V: TRBV27; D: TRBD1; J: TRBJ1-5; CDR3: CASSLGQGDQPQHF; DNA: TGTGCCAGCAGTTTGGGACAGGGGGATCAGCCCCAGCATTTT
size: .; V: TRBV12-3/TRBV12-4; D: .; J: TRBJ1-5; CDR3: CASTEQVNQPQHF; DNA: TGTGCCAGCACGGAACAGGTAAATCAGCCCCAGCATTTT
size: .; V: TRBV6-5; D: .; J: TRBJ1-1; CDR3: CASRPRRAIEAFF; DNA: TGTGCCAGCAGACCAAGGCGTGCCATTGAAGCTTTCTTT
size: once; V: TRBV18; D: .; J: TRBJ2-7; CDR3: CASSWDTSFYEQYF; DNA: TGTGCCAGCTCATGGGACACTTCATTCTACGAGCAGTACTTC
size: .; V: TRBV14; D: .; J: TRBJ2-7; CDR3: CASSQVRREQYF; DNA: TGTGCCAGCAGCCAAGTCCGGCGCGAGCAGTACTTC
size: .; V: TRBV27; D: .; J: TRBJ2-7; CDR3: CASSTLGEQYF; DNA: TGTGCCAGCAGCACCCTCGGCGAGCAGTACTTC
size: .; V: TRBV27; D: .; J: TRBJ1-1; CDR3: CASSGQTANTEAFF; DNA: TGTGCCAGCAGTGGACAGACAGCGAACACTGAAGCTTTCTTT
size: .; V: TRBV27; D: .; J: TRBJ1-6; CDR3: CASSPASSYNSPLHF; DNA: TGTGCCAGCAGTCCAGCCAGCTCCTATAATTCACCCCTCCACTTT
size: .; V: TRBV18; D: .; J: TRBJ1-2; CDR3: CASSPPGLPDGYTF; DNA: TGTGCCAGCTCACCACCTGGCCTTCCCGATGGCTACACCTTC
size: .; V: TRBV24-1; D: .; J: TRBJ1-3; CDR3: CATIGAAPRSGNTIYF; DNA: TGTGCCACCATAGGGGCGGCCCCCAGGTCTGGAAACACCATATATTTT
size: .; V: TRBV19; D: .; J: TRBJ1-5; CDR3: CASSIRWGGRSNQPQHF; DNA: TGTGCCAGTAGTATAAGGTGGGGGGGCAGAAGCAATCAGCCCCAGCATTTT
size: .; V: TRBV19; D: .; J: TRBJ1-1; CDR3: CASSGGGPLEWETEAFF; DNA: TGTGCCAGTAGTGGGGGCGGGCCCCTGGAATGGGAAACTGAAGCTTTCTTT
size: .; V: TRBV7-2; D: .; J: TRBJ1-6; CDR3: CASSLVDASPLHF; DNA: TGTGCCAGCAGCTTGGTGGATGCTTCACCCCTCCACTTT
size: .; V: TRBV19; D: .; J: TRBJ1-1; CDR3: CASSKEGGYEAFF; DNA: TGTGCCAGTAGCAAGGAGGGGGGCTATGAAGCTTTCTTT
size: .; V: TRBV7-9; D: .; J: TRBJ1-5; CDR3: CASSLDGISNQPQHF; DNA: TGTGCCAGCAGCTTAGACGGAATTAGCAATCAGCCCCAGCATTTT
size: .; V: TRBV5-4; D: TRBD2; J: TRBJ2-1; CDR3: CASSSLASGLGGEQFF; DNA: TGTGCCAGCAGCTCCTTGGCTAGCGGCCTCGGCGGTGAGCAGTTCTTC
size: .; V: TRBV15; D: TRBD2; J: TRBJ2-1; CDR3: CATSRVTSAHEQFF; DNA: TGTGCCACCAGCAGAGTCACTAGCGCCCATGAGCAGTTCTTC